The 25 T cell receptor beta chains reported below all come from one sample, sequenced in a study of blood T cell repertoires in COVID-19. Sequenced by immunoSEQ multiplex PCR; TCRdb stores in-frame clones only, minus some. The table includes fewer than 300,000 clones, around 82% detected once. The sequencing sample was made of peripheral blood. The receptors come from a young woman with acute or convalescent COVID-19.

In DNA, the CDR3 is TGTGCCTGGAGTGCCAGGGACAGGGGTGGACAGCCCCAGCATTTT. Encoded protein: CAWSARDRGGQPQHF. The rearrangement links TRBV30 to TRBJ1-5; the match to TRBD1 covers 10 bases. CDR3 size: 15 residues. Germline V CDR1 and CDR2: GTSNPN, SVGIG (reference sequence). The V and J ends lost 1 base and 7 bases, in that order; junction bases with no gene match: 7.

The chain couples TRBV4-3 to TRBJ1-6; D may be TRBD1 (5 bases). In germline, CDR1 is LGHNA, CDR2 YSLEER. The V and J ends lost 1 base and 8 bases respectively, with 15 bases between them. CDR3 size: 16 residues. CDR3 nucleotide sequence: TGCGCCAGCAGCCAAGGGGACCGGGGGACTGATTCACCCCTCCACTTT. It translates to CASSQGDRGTDSPLHF.

The rearrangement links TRBV6-4 to TRBJ2-7, with D possibly TRBD2 on 6 matching bases. Germline-derived CDR1 and CDR2 are MRHNA and SNTAGT. CDR3 length: 17 amino acids. V lost 0 bases, J lost 3 bases, and 18 bases lay in between. CDR3 in amino acids: CASSDSGGDQTYYEQYF. CDR3 sequence (DNA): TGTGCCAGCAGTGACTCGGGGGGAGACCAAACCTACTACGAGCAGTACTTC.

This rearrangement joins TRBV4-2 to TRBJ2-3; TRBD2 aligns across 9 bases. The CDR3 has 18 amino acids. The V and J ends lost 0 bases and 6 bases, in that order; junction bases with no gene match: 13. From germline, CDR1 is LGHNA and CDR2 YNFKEQ. This chain's CDR3 is CASSQDPLIVAGVDTQYF. The CDR3 DNA sequence: TGTGCCAGCAGCCAAGATCCCCTGATAGTAGCGGGAGTGGATACGCAGTATTTT.

This chain uses TRBV5-5 with TRBJ1-1; perhaps TRBD1 as D (6 bases). Germline assignment: CDR1 SGHKS and CDR2 YYEKEE (reference sequence). This CDR3 is 15 amino acids long. Trimming took off 4 bases at V and 1 base at J, with 14 bases between the two ends. As DNA, the CDR3 is TGTGCCAGCAGCAAATATGACAGGACGAACACTGAAGCTTTCTTT. Its protein product is CASSKYDRTNTEAFF.

J is TRBJ2-1 and V is TRBV29-1; 8 bases are shared with TRBD1. CDR1 SQVTM and CDR2 ANQGSEA come from the germline V gene. This CDR3 is built from 13 residues. The junction had 8 bases not matched to a gene; V was cut back by 7 bases and J by 6 bases. For the CDR3, the DNA is TGCAGCGCCCCCCGGGACAGGTCCAATGAGCAGTTCTTC. This sequence encodes CSAPRDRSNEQFF.

The chain couples TRBV7-9 to TRBJ2-2, with a weak D call TRBD1 (6 bases). Trimming removed 5 bases at V and 7 bases at J, with 8 bases between. In germline, CDR1 is SEHNR, CDR2 FQNEAQ (reference sequence). The CDR3 length is 12 residues. In DNA, the CDR3 is TGTGCCAGCAGCCGGGACAACGGGGAGCTGTTTTTT. This codes for CASSRDNGELFF.

Only one count was recorded for this clone. The V gene is TRBV5-1, the J gene TRBJ1-5; 10 nucleotides agree with TRBD1. The CDR3 spans 15 residues. Germline values: CDR1 SGHRS, CDR2 YFSETQ. After removal of 4 bases from V and 7 bases from J, the junction contained 8 bases not matched to a gene. Here the CDR3 DNA reads TGCGCCAGCAGCCAGACAGGGGGCCAGGGCCAGCCCCAGCATTTT. Protein product: CASSQTGGQGQPQHF.

The chain uses TRBV7-9 and TRBJ2-2; a weak D match, TRBD2 (6 bases). CDR1 is SEHNR and CDR2 is FQNEAQ in the germline V gene (reference sequence). V was clipped by 4 bases and J by 5 bases, with 14 bases between them. The length of the CDR3 is 15 residues. CDR3 coding DNA: TGTGCCAGCAGCTCATCCCGGGGGAGAACCGGGGAGCTGTTTTTT. This encodes CASSSSRGRTGELFF.

This rearrangement joins TRBV19 to TRBJ2-7, with a weak D call TRBD2 (5 bases). Germline V gives CDR1 LNHDA, CDR2 SQIVND (reference sequence). V shed 10 bases and J shed 6 bases, with 13 bases lying between them. This CDR3 has 11 residues. CDR3 in DNA: TGTGCCACCTGGTCGGGGTTCGAGCAGTACTTC. Its protein is CATWSGFEQYF.

The V call is TRBV6-2 or TRBV6-3, the J call TRBJ2-7, with D uncertain. The germline gives CDR1 MNHEY, CDR2 SVGEGT. With 4 bases removed from V and 0 bases from J, the gap between germline ends came to 7 bases. The CDR3 sequence is 13 residues long. The CDR3 sequence is CASSSTGSYEQYF. In DNA, the CDR3 is TGTGCCAGCAGTTCGACGGGCTCCTACGAGCAGTACTTC.

The rearrangement links TRBV7-2 to TRBJ1-1, with no clear D. The CDR3 runs to 12 residues. From germline, CDR1 is SGHTA and CDR2 FQGNSA. Deletions cut 5 bases from V and 5 bases from J, with 9 bases between. This CDR3 is CASSAGRTEAFF. DNA for the CDR3: TGTGCCAGCAGCGCAGGCAGGACTGAAGCTTTCTTT.

This chain links TRBV18 with TRBJ2-1; 16 bases are a match to TRBD2. The CDR3 is made up of 20 amino acids. Per germline, CDR1 KGHSH and CDR2 LQKENI. V dropped 6 bases and J dropped 6; count of bases not matched to a gene: 17. The CDR3 region is CASSQRTSGTSGRAGNEQFF. The CDR3, as DNA: TGTGCCAGCTCTCAAAGGACCTCCGGGACTAGCGGGAGGGCAGGCAATGAGCAGTTCTTC.

The chain couples TRBV5-6 to TRBJ1-2, with D perhaps matching TRBD1 (6 bases). The CDR3 covers 15 residues. Germline V CDR1 and CDR2: SGHDT, YYEEEE. V lost 3 bases, J lost 4 bases, and 16 bases lay in between. CDR3 residues: CASSSTQDSPYGYTF. DNA for the CDR3: TGTGCCAGCAGCTCAACCCAGGACAGCCCCTATGGCTACACCTTC.

The V gene is TRBV5-4, the J gene TRBJ2-1; 7 positions match TRBD2. Trimming at V came to 4 bases and at J to 1 base, leaving 8 bases not matched to a gene. CDR3 size: 16 residues. CDR1 is SGHNT and CDR2 is YYREEE in the germline V gene (reference sequence). CDR3 nucleotides: TGTGCCAGCAGCCTGGGGGGGGGTTGGTCCTACAATGAGCAGTTCTTC. It is translated as CASSLGGGWSYNEQFF. The full variable domain, rest sourced from reference TRBV5-4 and TRBJ2-1, is ETGVTQSPTHLIKTRGQQVTLRCSSQSGHNTVSWYQQALGQGPQFIFQYYREEENGRGNFPPRFSGLQFPNYSSELNVNALELDDSALYLCASSLGGGWSYNEQFFGPGTRLTVL.

Turning to this clone: The sample has other DNA sequences that encode this CDR3 too. The chain uses TRBV7-8 and TRBJ1-2, with 7 bases matching TRBD1. The CDR3 is 13 amino acids. V lost 5 bases to trimming and J lost 2 bases; unmatched junction nucleotides: 2. CDR1 and CDR2 from the germline V gene are SGHVS and FQNEAQ. The CDR3 DNA is TGTGCCAGCAGCCGGACAGGAAACTATGGCTACACCTTC. Protein: CASSRTGNYGYTF.

The gene calls are TRBV18 and TRBJ1-2, with TRBD1 identical over 9 bases. The CDR3 consists of 15 residues. After removal of 3 bases from V and 6 bases from J, the junction contained 8 bases not matched to a gene. CDR1 is KGHSH and CDR2 is LQKENI in the germline V gene. CDR3: CASSPTGGVSNGYTF. Written as DNA, the CDR3 is TGTGCCAGCTCACCGACAGGGGGTGTGAGTAATGGCTACACCTTC.

V and J are TRBV11-2 and TRBJ2-5; 14 bases match TRBD2. V shed 0 bases and J 4 bases; nucleotides not matched to a gene: 7. The CDR3 spans 18 residues. The germline V gene has CDR1 SGHAT and CDR2 FQNNGV. CDR3 DNA sequence: TGTGCCAGCAGCTTAGACGAATGGGGGACTAGCGGGAGAGAGACCCAGTACTTC. Protein product: CASSLDEWGTSGRETQYF.

This chain uses TRBV6-4 with TRBJ2-2; tentative D call: TRBD2 (6 bases). The CDR3 is 14 amino acids. From germline, CDR1 is MRHNA and CDR2 SNTAGT. The V gene lost 3 bases and the J gene lost 5 bases, with 10 bases spanning the gap. CDR3: CASSELAGTGELFF. Written as DNA, the CDR3 is TGTGCCAGCAGTGAACTAGCCGGTACCGGGGAGCTGTTTTTT.

V usage is TRBV2 and J usage is TRBJ2-1, with D perhaps TRBD2 (5 bases). The V and J ends lost 4 bases and 6 bases respectively, with 10 bases between them. Per germline, CDR1 SNHLY and CDR2 FYNNEI. CDR3 length: 13 amino acids. The CDR3 DNA sequence: TGTGCCAGCAGTGCCCCCAGCGGCAATGAGCAGTTCTTC. Its translation is CASSAPSGNEQFF.

This clone appeared a few times. The chain recombines TRBV4-2 with TRBJ1-2; no clear D gene. The CDR3 totals 18 residues. The ends were cut back, 0 bases at V and 6 bases at J, with 23 bases in the middle. Germline V gene sequence: CDR1 LGHNA, CDR2 YNFKEQ. The CDR3 region is CASSQDLAVKGARDGYTF. CDR3 in DNA: TGTGCCAGCAGCCAAGATCTGGCAGTTAAGGGAGCGAGGGATGGCTACACCTTC.

This clone occurred a few times. This chain connects TRBV30 to TRBJ1-6; D call uncertain. The V and J ends lost 0 bases and 7 bases respectively, with 13 bases between them. The CDR3 has 15 amino acids. Looked up from germline, CDR1 is GTSNPN and CDR2 is SVGIG (reference sequence). In nucleotides, the CDR3 is TGTGCCTGGAGTGTTCCGGCAGCGGGGAATTCACCCCTCCACTTT. Its translation: CAWSVPAAGNSPLHF.

Note on this clone: A read error may account for a junction end that differs from germline. The CDR3 is CATSKGGIFF. CDR3 DNA: TGTGCCACCTCTAAGGGCGGGATTTTCTTC. V is TRBV25-1 and J is TRBJ2-7; a weak D match, TRBD2 (6 bases). In germline, CDR1 is MGHDK, CDR2 SYGVNS. The CDR3 covers 10 residues.

The chain carries TRBV6-5 and TRBJ1-6; unclear D gene. Trimming removed 7 bases at V and 6 bases at J, with 7 bases between. The V gene's germline CDR1 is MNHEY and CDR2 SVGAGI. The CDR3 is 12 residues long. The CDR3 nucleotides are TGTGCCAGCATTGCCGGTAATTCACCCCTCCACTTT. Protein sequence: CASIAGNSPLHF.

This clone came up a few times. J is TRBJ1-3 and V is TRBV18, with 8 bases matching TRBD1. The CDR3 sequence is 16 residues long. V lost 3 bases to trimming and J lost 4 bases; unmatched junction nucleotides: 8. Germline lookup yields CDR1 KGHSH and CDR2 LQKENI. For the CDR3, the DNA is TGTGCCAGCTCACCCCCCGGACAGGGACTCGGAAACACCATATATTTT. This translates into CASSPPGQGLGNTIYF.